This T cell receptor beta chain was sequenced in a study of T cells in Graves' hyperthyroidism and ophthalmopathy. Study summary: The initial diagnosis was the point when peripheral blood was collected, ahead of any treatment. The study, taken as a whole, reports: Most clonotypes that expanded in the thyroid above 0.001 also showed up in blood.

This CDR3 is built from 15 residues. The V gene end was trimmed by 4 bases and the J gene end by 6 bases; junction bases not matched to a gene: 6. CDR1 is MGHRA and CDR2 is YSYEKL in the germline V gene. There are a few counts of this clonotype. What it binds is not known. Using RNA transcripts as the source, TCR beta CDR3 regions were amplified. HTBI primers were the set used in a first-round RT-PCR of the TCR CDR3. TCRdb redid the calling of the multiplex PCR reads with MiXCR, one entry per CDR3 protein. This table has around 520,000 distinct CDR3 sequences, around a quarter appearing once. Uncontrolled infection, other autoimmune disease, pregnancy and lactation each barred patients from inclusion.

This sequence was found in a woman aged 25 to 39 with Graves' ophthalmopathy. The sequencing sample was made of blood. This chain links TRBV4-1 with TRBJ1-6; 7 bases agree with TRBD1. CDR3 sequence reads: CASSPLRQGNSPLHF. CDR3 DNA: TGCGCCAGCAGCCCCTTAAGACAGGGTAATTCACCCCTCCACTTT.